This is a list of T cell receptor beta chains from one sample in a study of CD8 T cells in ankylosing spondylitis. TCRdb used MiXCR to reprocess the 5' RACE reads, holding one entry per CDR3 protein. Seen here are some 290,000 distinct CDR3 sequences, around 19% observed once, and the top ten hold less than 9%. The specimen sequenced was blood, either unsorted or a sorted T cell fraction (not recorded which). These receptors came from a male donor with ankylosing spondylitis or in good health (not recorded which). The CDR3 runs from the conserved cysteine through the conserved F or W. The D gene is left open where the match is weak. The listing skips clone size in some rows; elsewhere it reads once, few, many or a size class.

d_gene	j_gene	abundance	v_gene	CDR3aa	CDR3nt
NA	TRBJ1-1	NA	TRBV7-8	CASSLNWLRGGVRNTEAFF	TGTGCCAGCAGCTTAAACTGGCTCAGGGGAGGGGTAAGGAACACTGAAGCTTTCTTT
NA	TRBJ1-2	few	TRBV28	CASGGALGYGYTF	TGTGCCAGCGGGGGAGCGCTGGGATATGGCTACACCTTC
NA	TRBJ1-2	NA	TRBV14	CASSHAGPDGYTF	TGTGCCAGCAGCCATGCAGGCCCGGATGGCTACACCTTC
NA	TRBJ1-2	many	TRBV7-3	CASSLTWDSGYTF	TGTGCCAGCAGCTTAACGTGGGATTCTGGCTACACCTTC
NA	TRBJ2-1	many	TRBV4-2	CASSQVGINEQFF	TGTGCCAGCAGCCAAGTGGGAATCAATGAGCAGTTCTTC
TRBD2	TRBJ2-5	NA	TRBV7-2	CASSSRLAGPGETQYF	TGTGCCAGCAGCAGCAGGCTAGCGGGGCCGGGAGAGACCCAGTACTTC
TRBD2	TRBJ2-1	few	TRBV7-8	CASSLAFRLAESNEQFF	TGTGCCAGCAGCTTAGCATTCCGGCTAGCGGAATCCAATGAGCAGTTCTTC
NA	TRBJ1-6	many	TRBV3-1	CASSQEDRRNSPLHF	TGTGCCAGCAGCCAAGAAGACAGGAGGAATTCACCCCTCCACTTT
TRBD2	TRBJ2-3	NA	TRBV20-1	CSARMTSGIADTQYF	TGCAGTGCTAGGATGACTAGCGGGATTGCAGATACGCAGTATTTT
TRBD2	TRBJ2-4	few	TRBV6-2/TRBV6-3	CASSTSGVAKNIQYF	TGTGCCAGCAGTACTAGCGGCGTAGCCAAAAACATTCAGTACTTC
TRBD1	TRBJ2-2	many	TRBV29-1	CSVQGQGNTGELFF	TGCAGCGTTCAGGGACAGGGTAACACCGGGGAGCTGTTTTTT
NA	TRBJ2-3	few	TRBV12-3/TRBV12-4	CASRTTATDTQYF	TGTGCCAGCAGAACGACAGCCACAGATACGCAGTATTTT
NA	TRBJ2-5	NA	TRBV6-1	CASSPLKAGETQYF	TGTGCCAGCAGCCCTCTTAAAGCAGGGGAGACCCAGTACTTC
NA	TRBJ2-2	few	TRBV5-1	CASGVLATNTGELFF	TGCGCCAGCGGGGTGCTAGCTACCAACACCGGGGAGCTGTTTTTT
NA	TRBJ2-1	NA	TRBV7-8	CASSISYSQGEQFF	TGTGCCAGCAGCATATCCTACAGTCAGGGGGAGCAGTTCTTC
NA	TRBJ1-2	NA	TRBV5-1	CASSSYRAGYTF	TGCGCCAGCAGCTCCTATCGTGCGGGCTACACCTTC
NA	TRBJ1-6	few	TRBV9	CASSVEVDSPLHF	TGTGCCAGCAGCGTAGAGGTTGATTCACCCCTCCACTTT
TRBD1	TRBJ2-1	NA	TRBV6-1	CASSLPRDRVNEQFF	TGTGCCAGCAGTCTTCCCCGGGACAGGGTCAATGAGCAGTTCTTC
TRBD1	TRBJ2-3	NA	TRBV6-5	CASSYVGQGRDTQYF	TGTGCCAGCAGTTATGTGGGACAGGGAAGAGATACGCAGTATTTT
NA	TRBJ1-5	many	TRBV6-6	CASSSGGNQPQHF	TGTGCCAGCAGTTCCGGGGGCAATCAGCCCCAGCATTTT
TRBD1	TRBJ1-4	NA	TRBV4-2	CASSQEASGTGDDRLFF	TGTGCCAGCAGCCAAGAAGCGTCGGGGACAGGGGACGATCGACTGTTTTTT
NA	TRBJ1-1	NA	TRBV20-1	CSARGGDPYAYTEAFF	TGCAGTGCTAGAGGGGGAGACCCCTACGCTTACACTGAAGCTTTCTTT
TRBD2	TRBJ2-3	NA	TRBV4-1	CASSLLGLAGKDAQYF	TGCGCCAGCAGCCTCCTCGGACTAGCGGGAAAGGATGCGCAGTATTTT
NA	TRBJ1-2	NA	TRBV9	CASSVEGRANYGYTF	TGTGCCAGCAGCGTAGAGGGACGGGCTAACTATGGCTACACCTTC
NA	TRBJ2-5	NA	TRBV7-2	CASSLVAWAGETQYF	TGTGCCAGCAGCTTAGTCGCTTGGGCGGGAGAGACCCAGTACTTC
NA	TRBJ2-2	NA	TRBV11-2	CASRKGWTNTGELFF	TGTGCCAGCAGAAAGGGGTGGACCAACACCGGGGAGCTGTTTTTT
TRBD2	TRBJ2-1	NA	TRBV28	CASRTLSGSYNEQFF	TGTGCCAGTAGAACTCTAAGCGGGAGCTACAATGAGCAGTTCTTC
TRBD2	TRBJ2-3	few	TRBV5-1	CASSFPRTSEDTQYF	TGCGCCAGCAGCTTTCCCCGGACTAGCGAAGATACGCAGTATTTT
TRBD2	TRBJ2-1	once	TRBV10-3	CAIKAGGPYNEQFF	TGTGCCATCAAAGCGGGAGGGCCCTACAATGAGCAGTTCTTC